The table lists the clone carrying this TCR beta chain with many counts. What it binds is unknown. TCRdb itself ran the 5' RACE reads through MiXCR, one entry per CDR3 protein. The sample has around 37,000 distinct CDR3 sequences, 3% to 3.5% seen once. Time point reported: longitudinal time-point 1 (baseline). This record comes from a study of neurological immune-mediated disorders. The study, taken as a whole, reports: The greatest degree of TCR clonal expansion was observed in HTLV-1-associated myelopathy, with the lowest in multiple sclerosis, below that of healthy controls.

The receptor was isolated from a woman aged 55-70 years with multiple sclerosis. The sample taken for sequencing was PBMCs.

In DNA form, the CDR3 reads TGTGCGAGTTCGGGATCTAGCTCCTACGAGCAGTACTTC. It specifies CASSGSSSYEQYF. The chain employs TRBV12-3 or TRBV12-4 and TRBJ2-7; D possibly corresponds to TRBD2 (5 bases). This CDR3 has 13 residues.